This T cell receptor (beta chain) was profiled in a study of glioma-infiltrating T cells (dated by TCRdb to the mid-2010s). About the full investigation: Low-grade gliomas were WHO grade II oligodendrogliomas or astrocytomas, and glioblastomas were WHO grade IV tumors sampled at initial rather than recurrent diagnosis. To measure how far tissue and blood T-cell populations diverged, each tissue-infiltrating repertoire was compared against the peripheral blood repertoire of the same patient. Blood libraries targeted about 4- to 11-fold sequencing coverage of some 1 million peripheral T cells. Three low-grade glioma patients, several primary glioblastoma patients and three non-glioma patients contributing non-neoplastic brain tissue were included in the paired cohort. Glioma patients received dexamethasone for six or fewer days before surgery. TCR alpha- and beta-chain repertoires were sequenced from glioma tissue, non-neoplastic brain tissue and matched peripheral blood mononuclear cells.

TCR alpha and beta CDR3 regions were amplified with the iRepertoire nested amplicon-rescue multiplex PCR (arm-PCR) platform from RNA. For one-step reverse transcription and amplification, roughly 85-400 ng of tissue mRNA or PBMC total RNA was used as input. After bead purification, a secondary multiplex PCR added Illumina adapters, and libraries were gel-purified between 200 and 400 bp. The libraries contained internal 6-nucleotide barcodes that were used for demultiplexing. Libraries were sequenced on an Illumina MiSeq with 2x220 or 2x250 nucleotide paired-end reads. For the original study's pipeline: FLASH 1.2.11 was used to merge paired reads, and BWA-MEM then aligned the reads to the GRCh37 human genome before TRA and TRB reads were extracted. V and J assignment used an IMGT-derived reference of cassette sequences and CDR3 motifs that included pseudogenes. Three-frame translation of reads was performed, and productive CDR3s were defined as those with a C...FGXG motif and no stop codons. Unique combinations of V-J cassette pair and CDR3 amino acid sequence were defined as clonotypes. Reads were filtered by Hamming distance, thresholded by each sample's sequence error rate in mapped regions. The raw public reads went through TCRdb reprocessing: fastp at Q25, MiXCR clone calling, in-frame beta chains kept. Under each unique CDR3 protein, matching rows form one entry showing the most common genes and DNA. For this entry, the V and J calls and clone size follow TCRdb and not the study's own pipeline. The sample table lists fewer than 500,000 distinct CDR3 sequences, roughly 41% of them with a count of one. Clones ranked in the top ten supply about 12% of the sample.

Immediately after resection, surgical brain or tumor specimens were cryofrozen in liquid nitrogen, with peripheral blood cells collected concurrently. CDR1 and CDR2 (SGHTA, FQGNSA) derive from the germline V gene. From the cysteine up to the phenylalanine, the CDR3 has a length of 15 residues. Only the CDR3 DNA is retained, 45 bases long and in frame from the first base. V sheds 5 bases and J sheds 2 bases, leaving 15 bases between their ends. Study-level results and caveats: Group comparisons were based on small numbers of patients: three non-neoplastic, three low-grade glioma and several glioblastoma patients. Patients with low tissue-blood divergence were marked by a signature set of shared blood CDR3 motifs, and that set was depleted in highly divergent patients. In non-neoplastic patients, VJ-independent divergence between tissue and blood fell below expectation, whereas in all gliomas, and especially in low-grade gliomas, the divergence rose above expectation. Very few CDR3 sequences were found to be shared between tissue and blood, and this scarcity was attributed to high CDR3 diversity and limited sampling.

Worth noting for this clonotype: Its antigen is unknown. A read error may explain this, as a much larger clone is one base away.

Sequencing was performed on glioma tissue, nonneoplastic brain tissue, or PBMCs (not recorded which). The clonotype was recovered from a human donor with low-grade glioma or glioblastoma, undergoing nonglioma brain surgery, or in good health (not recorded which). Recombination joined TRBV7-2 with TRBJ2-5; a tentative D match to TRBD2 spans 6 bases. The CDR3 sequence is CASSPSRSGQETQYF. The DNA reads TGTGCCAGCAGCCCCTCGAGGAGCGGGCAAGAGACCCAGTACTTC.